This T cell receptor (beta chain) was documented in a study of blood T cell repertoires in COVID-19 (TCRdb year 2020). Regarding the research as a whole: Samples from collaborators originated in the United States, Italy and Spain and spanned both the acute and convalescent phases of COVID-19. The material from the prospective study consisted of cDNA or gDNA derived from T cells, B-cell-depleted T cells, or PBMCs. The dataset comprised deeply sampled blood TCRbeta repertoires from subjects exposed to, actively infected with, or recovered from COVID-19. A freely available public database, intended as a resource for researchers studying the immune response to SARS-CoV-2, is where the repertoires were released. The samples were drawn from the first 160 participants of the ongoing ImmuneRACE study and from 1,200 or so subjects provided by 6 global collaborators. A de-identified subject ID, COVID-19 status, age in years and sex were almost always included in the sample metadata. Where HLA class I and class II types were available, the types were taken from metadata supplied by the sample provider, not from assay-based typing.

In the case of this clone: Its antigen is not yet known. Base qualities are not provided; no much larger clone lies one nucleotide away.

The collaborating institutions used their own protocols to collect whole blood in K2EDTA tubes. For TCRbeta analysis, collaborators shipped samples in one of three forms: frozen whole blood, isolated PBMCs, or DNA extracted from either of those sample types. Via the germline V gene, CDR1 is LGHNA and CDR2 YSLEER. Trimming removed 0 bases from V and 2 bases from J; the gene matches leave 3 bases unexplained. Spanning cysteine to phenylalanine, the CDR3 consists of 15 amino acids. Left in the record is the CDR3 DNA by itself, 45 bases read in frame from the first base. The immunoSEQ Assay, a bias-controlled multiplex PCR, was used to amplify TCRbeta CDR3 regions from genomic DNA. The study's processing was this. The number of nucleated cells in each sample was estimated from the amplification of reference gene primers within the assay. To quantify the absolute abundance of each unique TCRbeta CDR3 rearrangement, sequence reads were collapsed and filtered. For each sample, productive Simpson clonality was calculated as the square root of Simpson's diversity index over productive rearrangements. TCRdb mirrors the immuneACCESS table, restricted to in-frame sequences. Some clones are absent from its copies; in checked studies, under half trace to an unresolved V gene, and the reason for the others is unknown. That table gives V, J and clone size, and the DNA gave D and trimming. For this sample the table gives approximately 230,000 clones, of which about 86% were detected only once. The ten largest clones add up to approximately 1.4% of the sample.

What the authors observed across the whole study: The amount of clinical and demographic metadata varied by source and participant and was provided uncurated.

The sequenced sample was peripheral blood. The receptor comes from a man at least 80 years old with acute or convalescent COVID-19. Here the chain combines TRBV4-3 and TRBJ1-2; the junction holds 7 bases that match TRBD1. The DNA sequence follows: TGCGCCAGCAGCCAAGATTCCAGGGGGAACTATGGCTACACCTTC. Translation gives CASSQDSRGNYGYTF.